One and the same sample provided the 20 T cell receptor beta chains below, sequenced in a study of T cell repertoires in cytomegalovirus infection. MiXCR was run by TCRdb on the reads, yielding one entry per CDR3 protein. The sample records fewer than 950,000 distinct CDR3 sequences, approximately 30% being singletons. Which antigens these TCRs recognize remains unknown. Specimen: cultured CD8+ T cells from PBMCs, collected from culture after CMV antigen stimulation. Source of these receptors: a human donor in good health (CMV status not recorded). Some clones in this sample may be carry-over from other donors' samples.

This sequence joins TRBV5-1 and TRBJ2-7; D not certain. Trimming took 0 bases from V and 3 from J, leaving 7 bases between them. This CDR3 spans 13 amino acids. The germline V gene encodes CDR1 SGHRS and CDR2 YFSETQ. In DNA form, the CDR3 reads TGCGCCAGCAGCTTGGAAAGTGTCTACGAGCAGTACTTC. Protein: CASSLESVYEQYF.

The chain combines TRBV6-6 with TRBJ1-3, with D uncertain. This CDR3 has 11 residues. V was shortened by 10 bases and J by 3 bases, with 7 bases between the two germline ends. Germline V gene data show CDR1 as MNHNY and CDR2 as SVGAGI (reference sequence). CDR3 amino acids: CAIGGGNTIYF. CDR3 coding DNA: TGTGCCATCGGTGGTGGAAACACCATATATTTT.

The rearrangement links TRBV6-2 or TRBV6-3 to TRBJ2-3; TRBD1 agrees at 7 bases. Germline values: CDR1 MNHEY, CDR2 SVGEGT. V dropped 1 base and J dropped 2; count of bases not matched to a gene: 12. CDR3 size: 18 residues. CDR3 bases: TGTGCCAGCAGTTACTGGGCTTGGGAACAGGGGTCCACAGATACGCAGTATTTT. As protein: CASSYWAWEQGSTDTQYF.

This clonotype was seen more than once but under ten times. The CDR3 loop is CSARGGGAAGELFF. CDR3 DNA: TGCAGTGCTAGAGGCGGGGGGGCCGCCGGGGAGCTGTTTTTT. J is TRBJ2-2 and V is TRBV20-1; TRBD2 matches 9 bases. The J segment lost 6 bases and the V segment lost 1 base, leaving 3 bases of the junction unmatched. The germline V gene has CDR1 DFQATT and CDR2 SNEGSKA (reference sequence). The CDR3 loop spans 14 amino acids.

This clonotype occurred a few times. This sequence joins TRBV14 and TRBJ2-2, with D possibly matching TRBD1 (5 bases). Germline values: CDR1 SGHDN, CDR2 FVKESK. The CDR3 contains 16 residues. The V gene lost 1 base and the J gene lost 0 bases, with 9 bases spanning the gap. CDR3 sequence reads: CASSQGTPANTGELFF. For the CDR3, the DNA is TGTGCCAGCAGCCAAGGGACACCCGCGAACACCGGGGAGCTGTTTTTT.

The chain carries TRBV27 and TRBJ1-1; the D is unclear. Per germline, CDR1 MNHEY and CDR2 SMNVEV (reference sequence). The CDR3 has 12 residues. V gave up 11 bases and J gave up 4 bases, with 14 bases separating them. CDR3 protein: CASGRWGTEAFF. The CDR3 region has the DNA TGTGCCTCGGGAAGGTGGGGCACTGAAGCTTTCTTT.

This clonotype was observed a few times. This rearrangement joins TRBV6-2 or TRBV6-3 to TRBJ2-3, with 12 bases identical to TRBD2. The germline V gene encodes CDR1 MNHEY and CDR2 SVGEGT. The CDR3 sequence is 17 residues long. The V and J ends lost 2 bases and 2 bases, in that order; junction bases with no gene match: 5. CDR3 protein: CASSYETSGGPTDTQYF. CDR3 nucleotides: TGTGCCAGCAGTTACGAGACTAGCGGGGGTCCCACAGATACGCAGTATTTT.

At least ten counts were recorded for this clonotype. The rearrangement uses TRBV7-9 and TRBJ2-3; 10 bases are shared with TRBD1. CDR3 length: 15 residues. CDR1 is SEHNR and CDR2 is FQNEAQ in the germline V gene (reference sequence). Trimming cost V 7 bases and J 5 bases; bases outside gene matches: 9. The CDR3 bases are TGTGCCAGCACCCCCGGGACAGGGGCTCTAGATACGCAGTATTTT. Translated, it gives CASTPGTGALDTQYF.

The gene calls are TRBV7-6 and TRBJ2-5; no reliable D call. Trimming pared 5 bases from V and 5 bases from J, leaving 12 bases between. This CDR3 comprises 13 residues. The germline gives CDR1 SGHVS, CDR2 FNYEAQ. As DNA, the CDR3 is TGTGCCAGCAGCCTCTTCGACGGGGAGACCCAGTACTTC. Translation gives CASSLFDGETQYF.

V and J are TRBV5-1 and TRBJ2-1, with 9 nucleotides matching TRBD1. The CDR3 has 16 amino acids. The J segment lost 0 bases and the V segment lost 4 bases, leaving 5 bases of the junction unmatched. The V gene's germline CDR1 is SGHRS and CDR2 YFSETQ. The CDR3 loop is CASSLKTGGSYNEQFF. The CDR3 region has the DNA TGCGCCAGCAGCCTCAAGACAGGGGGCTCCTACAATGAGCAGTTCTTC.

V is TRBV7-9 and J is TRBJ1-5; no clear D gene. V lost 1 base and J 4 bases, leaving 8 bases between the germline ends. CDR3 size: 14 residues. Per the germline V gene, CDR1 is SEHNR and CDR2 is FQNEAQ (reference sequence). CDR3 DNA: TGTGCCAGCAGCTTAGAAACACGGAATCAGCCCCAGCATTTT. Translating it yields CASSLETRNQPQHF.

This clonotype has only a few counts. V and J are TRBV3-1 and TRBJ2-2; D not resolved. The CDR3 runs to 15 residues. The germline V gene encodes CDR1 LGHDT and CDR2 YNNKEL (reference sequence). Between the trimmed V and J ends, which lost 0 bases and 4 bases, there was a span of 9 bases. CDR3 region: CASSQEVGPTGELFF. The CDR3 coding sequence is TGTGCCAGCAGCCAAGAAGTAGGCCCCACCGGGGAGCTGTTTTTT.

The rearrangement uses TRBV7-6 and TRBJ2-1; D ambiguous. The CDR3 contains 14 residues. V was shortened by 5 bases and J by 8 bases, with 16 bases between the two germline ends. Germline CDR1 reads SGHVS; CDR2 reads FNYEAQ. CDR3 region: CASSLFPVGDEQFF. For the CDR3, the DNA is TGTGCCAGCAGCCTCTTCCCGGTGGGCGATGAGCAGTTCTTC.

This clonotype was detected many times. The CDR3 DNA reads TGTGCCAGCCGCGTTGGCAATCAGCCCCAGCATTTT. Encoded protein: CASRVGNQPQHF. The chain links TRBV27 to TRBJ1-5; the D is unclear. This CDR3 contains 12 residues. V was cut by 8 bases and J by 2 bases, with 7 bases left in between. Germline V gives CDR1 MNHEY, CDR2 SMNVEV (reference sequence).

This clonotype was observed a few times. V and J are TRBV6-2 or TRBV6-3 and TRBJ1-1; D is unresolved. V lost 7 bases and J lost 0, with 9 bases in between. The V gene's germline CDR1 is MNHEY and CDR2 SVGEGT. This CDR3 spans 13 amino acids. DNA of the CDR3: TGTGCCAGCACAGGAGATCTGAACACTGAAGCTTTCTTT. This gives the protein CASTGDLNTEAFF.

The chain uses TRBV4-3 and TRBJ1-1; the D gene is possibly TRBD1 (6 bases). There are 16 residues in the CDR3. Germline-derived CDR1 and CDR2 are LGHNA and YSLEER. V lost 1 base, J lost 0 bases, and 12 bases lay in between. The CDR3: CASSQVTGHMNTEAFF. The DNA of the CDR3 is TGCGCCAGCAGCCAAGTTACAGGGCACATGAACACTGAAGCTTTCTTT.

The rearrangement uses TRBV19 and TRBJ2-3, with D tentatively TRBD2 (5 bases). The CDR3 covers 14 residues. Germline-derived CDR1 and CDR2 are LNHDA and SQIVND (reference sequence). V shed 4 bases and J shed 0 bases, with 8 bases lying between them. This CDR3 is CASSKRDSTDTQYF. In DNA form, the CDR3 reads TGTGCCAGTAGTAAGAGGGATAGCACAGATACGCAGTATTTT.

This chain joins TRBV19 and TRBJ2-7; D is unresolved. The CDR3 sequence is 15 residues long. V was pared by 9 bases and J by 3 bases, with 21 bases between. Germline V gene data show CDR1 as LNHDA and CDR2 as SQIVND (reference sequence). The CDR3: CASSALDGTFYEQYF. CDR3 bases: TGTGCCAGCAGTGCCTTAGACGGAACCTTCTACGAGCAGTACTTC. Variable domain in full (rest from reference TRBV19 and TRBJ2-7): DGGITQSPKYLFRKEGQNVTLSCEQNLNHDAMYWYRQDPGQGLRLIYYSQIVNDFQKGDIAEGYSVSREKKESFPLTVTSAQKNPTAFYLCASSALDGTFYEQYFGPGTRLTVT.

About this clonotype: At one end the junction does not follow the germline gene, possibly because of a read error. V gene TRBV7-3 combines with J gene TRBJ2-3; D gene uncertain. Germline CDR1 and CDR2: SGHTA and FQGTGA. CDR3 length: 15 amino acids. CDR3 loop: CTSSPSRGYTDTQYF. In DNA form, the CDR3 reads TGTACCAGCAGCCCATCCCGCGGTTACACAGATACGCAGTATTTT.

The chain links TRBV27 to TRBJ2-7; D unclear. The germline gives CDR1 MNHEY, CDR2 SMNVEV (reference sequence). The CDR3 totals 13 residues. With 4 bases removed from V and 1 base from J, the gap between germline ends came to 8 bases. CDR3 region: CASSWQVSYEQYF. CDR3 in DNA: TGTGCCAGCAGTTGGCAGGTATCCTACGAGCAGTACTTC.